The present entry profiles one T cell receptor (beta chain) with its context. Its antigen specificity is not known. Base-call qualities are not available, and no considerably larger clone is one nucleotide away. The cohort consisted of hundreds of healthy bone marrow donors. Cohort members were all nominally healthy when sampled, although unrecorded immune exposures were likely present. The donor tested CMV seropositive, placing the donor among the 289 seropositive members of the cohort. A peripheral blood sample was provided by each donor, and peripheral blood mononuclear cells were used for TCR beta sequencing. The Qiagen DNeasy Blood Extraction Kit was used to extract genomic DNA from the blood cell samples. V sheds 4 bases and J sheds 3 bases, leaving 3 bases between their ends. From a lookup of the germline V gene, CDR1 and CDR2 are SGHAT and FQNNGV. The CDR3 numbers 11 residues from cysteine through phenylalanine. The entry retains the CDR3 DNA only, 33 bases that are in frame from base 1.

The source of the sample is a study of cytomegalovirus exposure and HLA in healthy donors (dated by TCRdb to about 2017). Regarding the study in general: In an earlier analysis of roughly 500 of the donors, approximately 260 Gb of sequence data and some 100 million unique TCR beta sequences from approximately 180 million T cells were reported. Roughly 300 gigabases of sequencing data and 91 million or so unique TCR sequences made up an early release that covered several hundred HLA-typed donors. Of the roughly 400 genotyped donors, more than 75% were placed in the genetic ancestry cluster associated with self-reported Caucasian donors. The aim of the study was to test whether cataloging public T cell receptors could identify signatures of past pathogen exposure. The study profiled the T cell repertoires of under 850 subjects by immunosequencing and related them to cytomegalovirus serostatus. In addition to the first cohort of hundreds of subjects, a separate validation cohort of about 120 different subjects was used. High-throughput TCR immunosequencing, statistical association of individual TCRs with disease status, and machine learning were combined to predict cytomegalovirus infection status. A later analysis re-examined previously published TCR beta repertoires from several hundred donors and added high-resolution HLA genotyping to investigate patterns of TCR occurrence. The later analysis used no new phenotypic data to find candidate immune exposures, relying instead on TCR beta sequences and their occurrence across donors. An earlier analysis of approximately 580 of the donors used high-throughput TCR beta sequencing to judge whether each TCR beta V gene segment behaved as functional or pseudogenic. Donor age, sex, ethnicity and CMV serostatus were collected together with the repertoire data. Genome-wide SNP genotypes for about 65% of the 666 donors were used in a later genetic analysis, which treated that subset as a discovery cohort. All discovery cohort repertoires had been generated on a single sequencing platform. HLA typing included class I and class II loci at four-digit resolution. Typing coverage differed by locus: A, B, C, DRB1 and DQB1 were typed in about 620-640 donors, DQA1 in 500 to 550, DPA1 in 600 to 610, and DPB1 in 450 to 490. Roughly 5 DR-DQ haplotypes were handled as single units for association and clustering, since linkage in the cohort was strong. On average, roughly 250,000 unique TCR beta nucleotide sequences were sequenced per donor among a few hundred genotyped donors of the cohort, with 15% to 20% of those sequences being non-productive. Overall results and qualifications from the work: In an earlier analysis of about 550 of the donors, most TCR beta V segments were observed in productive rearrangements about 90% or about 30% of the time, broadly matching IMGT annotations. A later analysis found that TCR association rates varied across HLA loci, with DRB1 alleles showing the most associated TCRs and HLA-C alleles the fewest. Most CMV-associated TCR beta chains appeared to be HLA-restricted in a later analysis, and the HLA associations seemed to be driven largely by CMV exposure. A later analysis reported that several top co-occurrence clusters appeared linked to parvovirus B19, influenza, CMV and Epstein-Barr virus. In vitro tests confirmed that a few of the cytomegalovirus-associated TCR beta chains recognize cytomegalovirus antigens. According to a later genetic analysis, donors in an Asian-associated ancestry cluster had fewer N-insertions in productive TCRs than the roughly 660-donor mean. A later analysis found that HLA-associated TCR beta chains were more clonally expanded and had lower generation probabilities than equally common non-associated chains. Some IMGT-functional V segments, including TRBV6-2 and TRBV6-3, could not be distinguished by the 87-base-pair reads and were therefore excluded. Linkage disequilibrium might explain the correlated functional status among segregating V segments, but an unknown experimental factor could not be ruled out. Most TCR sequences were observed very rarely across donors, whereas some public TCRs were present in many individuals. A further reported finding was that TCR beta sequences accurately predicted the HLA-A and HLA-B alleles for most subjects in the first cohort. The authors suggested that the approach could potentially be generalized to other disease states and immunological phenotypes. Roughly uniform sequencing depth across donors was assumed in presence/absence analyses, although this assumption may not hold. A later analysis associated 16,951 TCR beta sequences with specific HLA alleles at a false discovery rate of 0.05. Strong co-occurrence of HLA alleles, especially DR and DQ, made assigning TCR associations to individual alleles difficult. A later genetic analysis associated a missense DCLRE1C variant with V-gene and J-gene trimming of TCR beta chains, and an independent cohort replicated the association. Because HLA typing was unavailable for some donors at each locus, only the typed subset was used in association tests. The classifier was reported to diagnose cytomegalovirus status with high specificity and sensitivity in both the original and validation cohorts. The earlier analysis of some 540 of the donors excluded 15 to 20 rarely observed V segments, including chromosome 9 orphons, because counts were too low. For the cohort, immune exposure information was limited to CMV serostatus. The sequencing pipeline was judged likely to have produced a cluster of highly shared sequence variants as a technical artifact. The cohort was sequenced for TCR beta chains only, and without alpha or paired-chain data the features that could be detected were limited. The study gave a list of around 170 TCR beta chains associated with cytomegalovirus.

Library preparation employed the immunoSEQ multiplex PCR assay. For the multiplex PCR, a mixture combining 60 forward primers for TCR Vbeta segments and 13 reverse primers for TCR Jbeta segments was used. The CDR3 region of rearranged TCR beta genes was amplified from genomic DNA with a multiplex PCR assay. The Illumina HiSeq System was used to sequence the amplified TCR beta libraries as 87-base-pair reads. The published analysis was carried out like this. In a later analysis, tens of millions of unique TCR beta chains were counted across the 500 to 700 repertoires, and approximately 11 million of these chains were shared by at least two donors. Raw reads were error-corrected and collapsed into unique sequences by a nearest-neighbor algorithm in which closely related sequences were merged to remove PCR and sequencing errors. V, D and J gene segments were assigned by aligning CDR3 sequences to IMGT reference sequences. For a sequence to be retained, at least a six-nucleotide match to both a V gene segment and a J gene segment was required. A rearrangement counted as productive if the CDR3 had no stop codons and remained in frame with V and J, and every other rearrangement counted as non-productive. Following IMGT convention, CDR3 was defined as the stretch from the second conserved V-encoded cysteine to the conserved J-encoded phenylalanine. In an earlier analysis of more than 550 of the donors, sequences lacking an unambiguous match to a single V gene segment were excluded. In an earlier analysis of approximately 550 of the donors, V segments were called functional above 56.7% productive rearrangements and were called segregating when the between-donor standard deviation exceeded 5%. A statistical classification framework was built for diagnosing cytomegalovirus status from the catalog of TCR beta chain sequences. In a later analysis, TCR nucleotide sequences were compared against IMGT/GENE-DB human TR gene sequences so that V and J genes could be assigned. The TCRdist pipeline was used in a later analysis to assign CDR3 sequences and most-parsimonious VDJ recombination scenarios. In a later analysis, each TCR beta chain was defined by its CDR3 amino acid sequence together with its V-gene family, and reads lacking a unique V-gene family were excluded. To address suspected cross-contamination and a sequencing artifact, a later analysis removed around 590 highly shared, low-generation-probability nucleotide sequences. In a later analysis, a clonal expansion index was calculated for each public chain from normalized within-repertoire ranks of inferred template counts. In a later analysis, generation probabilities were computed with a VDJ recombination model fitted to out-of-frame rearrangements, and the resulting probabilities were checked against IGoR. Hypergeometric tests were used in a later analysis to score TCR-TCR, TCR-HLA and TCR-CMV co-occurrence, with a repertoire-size bias correction applied to the TCR pairs. To estimate false discovery rates, a later analysis permuted the HLA or CMV assignments 20 times. In a later analysis, co-occurring TCRs were grouped using DBSCAN, and TCRdist sequence similarity was added for clustering within HLA-allele-positive subsets. Repertoires with fewer than 30,000 or more than 120,000 public chains, plus five repertoires with anomalous nucleotide sharing, were excluded from co-occurrence clustering. Drawn from immuneACCESS, this table holds only the in-frame rearrangements with V and J called that TCRdb kept. Clones are partly lost; checked studies trace under half to an unresolved V gene and leave the rest unexplained. Clone size and the V and J calls come from that table; the DNA yielded D and trimming. The sample data list 150,000 or so clones, and roughly 77% of these were observed just once. The ten top clones hold 1% of the sample.

This TCR was recovered from a woman aged 50 to 60 in good health and CMV-seropositive. Rearrangement joined TRBV11-2 to TRBJ1-1; no D gene call is confident. Material for sequencing was PBMCs. The DNA reads as follows: TGTGCCAGCAGCTCTTACACTGAAGCTTTCTTT. Translated, this gives CASSSYTEAFF.